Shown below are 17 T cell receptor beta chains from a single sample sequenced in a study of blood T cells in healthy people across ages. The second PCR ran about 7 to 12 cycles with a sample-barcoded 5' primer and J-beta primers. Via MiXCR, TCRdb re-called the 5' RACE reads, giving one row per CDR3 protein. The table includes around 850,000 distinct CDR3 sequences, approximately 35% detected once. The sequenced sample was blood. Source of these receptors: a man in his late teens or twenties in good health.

The CDR3 DNA reads TGTGCCAGCAGCCCCGGATGGCGGACGAGCTCCTACAATGAGCAGTACTTC. Its protein product is CASSPGWRTSSYNEQYF. The J gene is TRBJ2-1, the V gene TRBV6-2 or TRBV6-3; D is undetermined. The end of the DNA fits TRBJ2-7 better, so the J call may be wrong. CDR1 and CDR2 from the germline V gene are MNHEY and SVGEGT. CDR3 length equals 17 residues.

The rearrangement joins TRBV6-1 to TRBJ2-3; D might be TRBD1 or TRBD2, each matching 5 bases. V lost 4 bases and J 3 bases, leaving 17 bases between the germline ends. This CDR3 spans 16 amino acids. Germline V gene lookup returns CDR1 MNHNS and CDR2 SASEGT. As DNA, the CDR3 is TGTGCCAGCAGTGTCCTCCGGGGCGGCGAAACAGATACGCAGTATTTT. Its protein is CASSVLRGGETDTQYF.

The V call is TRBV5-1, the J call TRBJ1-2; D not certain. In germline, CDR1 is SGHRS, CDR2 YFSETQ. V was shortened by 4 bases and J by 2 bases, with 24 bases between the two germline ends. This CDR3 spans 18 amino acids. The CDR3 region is CASSPTADVVHLNYGYTF. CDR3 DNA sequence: TGCGCCAGCAGCCCAACCGCGGACGTAGTTCACCTAAACTATGGCTACACCTTC. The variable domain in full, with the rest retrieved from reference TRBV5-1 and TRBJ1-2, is KAGVTQTPRYLIKTRGQQVTLSCSPISGHRSVSWYQQTPGQGLQFLFEYFSETQRNKGNFPGRFSGRQFSNSRSEMNVSTLELGDSALYLCASSPTADVVHLNYGYTFGSGTRLTVV.

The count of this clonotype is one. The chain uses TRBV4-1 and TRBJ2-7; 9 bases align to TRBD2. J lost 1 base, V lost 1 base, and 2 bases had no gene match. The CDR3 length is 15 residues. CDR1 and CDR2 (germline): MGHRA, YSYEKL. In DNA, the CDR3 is TGCGCCAGCAGCCAAGTACTAGCGGGTTCCTACGAGCAGTACTTC. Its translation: CASSQVLAGSYEQYF.

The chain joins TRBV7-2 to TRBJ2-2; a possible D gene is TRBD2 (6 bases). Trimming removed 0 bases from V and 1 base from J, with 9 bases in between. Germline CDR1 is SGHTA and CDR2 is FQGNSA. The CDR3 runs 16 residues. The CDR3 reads CASSLAGTGNTGELFF. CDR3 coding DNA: TGTGCCAGCAGCTTAGCCGGGACTGGGAACACCGGGGAGCTGTTTTTT.

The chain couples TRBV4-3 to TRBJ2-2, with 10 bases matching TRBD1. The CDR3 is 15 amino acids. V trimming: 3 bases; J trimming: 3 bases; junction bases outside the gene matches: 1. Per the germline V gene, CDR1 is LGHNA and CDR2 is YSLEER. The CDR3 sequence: CASSHGQGDTGELFF. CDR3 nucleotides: TGCGCCAGCAGCCATGGACAGGGGGACACCGGGGAGCTGTTTTTT.

The CDR3 loop is CASSKFTGGHEQYF. The CDR3 nucleotides are TGTGCCAGTAGTAAGTTCACAGGGGGCCACGAGCAGTACTTC. This chain connects TRBV19 to TRBJ2-5, with 9 bases matching TRBD1. Judging by the DNA end, TRBJ2-7 fits better; the J call may be wrong. Germline V lookup: CDR1 LNHDA, CDR2 SQIVND (reference sequence). This CDR3 has 14 residues.

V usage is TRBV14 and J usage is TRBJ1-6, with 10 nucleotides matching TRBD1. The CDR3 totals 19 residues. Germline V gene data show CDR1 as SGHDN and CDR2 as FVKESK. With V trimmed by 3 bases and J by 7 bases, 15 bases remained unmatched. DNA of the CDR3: TGTGCCAGCAGCCATTCCCCGGGACAGGGGTTTACGTCGAATTCACCCCTCCACTTT. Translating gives CASSHSPGQGFTSNSPLHF.

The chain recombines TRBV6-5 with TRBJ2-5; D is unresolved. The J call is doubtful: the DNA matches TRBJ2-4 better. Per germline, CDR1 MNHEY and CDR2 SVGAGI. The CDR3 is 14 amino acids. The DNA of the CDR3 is TGTGCCAGCAGTTACGCGCCACAAAAAAACATTCAGTACTTC. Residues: CASSYAPQKNIQYF.

The CDR3: CASSQDRGALDGYTF. CDR3 sequence (DNA): TGCGCCAGCAGCCAAGATAGGGGGGCCCTAGATGGCTACACCTTC. This chain links TRBV4-1 with TRBJ1-2, with D possibly matching TRBD1 (6 bases). From germline, CDR1 is MGHRA and CDR2 YSYEKL. V was cut by 0 bases and J by 6 bases, with 14 bases left in between. The CDR3 sequence is 15 residues long.

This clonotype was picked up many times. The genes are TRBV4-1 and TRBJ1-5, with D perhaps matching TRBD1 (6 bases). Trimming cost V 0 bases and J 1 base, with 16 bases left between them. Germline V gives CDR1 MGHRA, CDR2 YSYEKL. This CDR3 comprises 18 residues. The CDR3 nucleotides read TGCGCCAGCAGCCAAGAGGGATGGGGCCAGGGGAGCAATCAGCCCCAGCATTTT. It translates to CASSQEGWGQGSNQPQHF.

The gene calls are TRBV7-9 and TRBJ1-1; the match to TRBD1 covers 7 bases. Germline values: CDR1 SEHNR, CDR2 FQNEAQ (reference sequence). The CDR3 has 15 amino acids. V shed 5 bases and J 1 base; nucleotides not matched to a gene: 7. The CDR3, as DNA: TGTGCCAGCAGCCCCGACAGGGAATCGAACACTGAAGCTTTCTTT. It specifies CASSPDRESNTEAFF.

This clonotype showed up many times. This CDR3 reads CASSRDRALFYEQYF. The CDR3 DNA sequence: TGTGCCAGCAGCCGGGACAGGGCCTTATTCTACGAGCAGTACTTC. The rearrangement uses TRBV5-7 and TRBJ2-7, with 9 bases matching TRBD1. TRBV5-7 is sorted into the ORF group, with uncertain function. Trimming cost V 4 bases and J 3 bases; bases outside gene matches: 8. This CDR3 is built from 15 residues.

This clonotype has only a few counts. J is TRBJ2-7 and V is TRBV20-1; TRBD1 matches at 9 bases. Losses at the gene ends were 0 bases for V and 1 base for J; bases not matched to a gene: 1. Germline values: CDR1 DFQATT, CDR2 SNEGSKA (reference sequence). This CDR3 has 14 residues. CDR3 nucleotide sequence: TGCAGTGCTAGAGACGGGACAGGGTCCTACGAGCAGTACTTC. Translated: CSARDGTGSYEQYF.

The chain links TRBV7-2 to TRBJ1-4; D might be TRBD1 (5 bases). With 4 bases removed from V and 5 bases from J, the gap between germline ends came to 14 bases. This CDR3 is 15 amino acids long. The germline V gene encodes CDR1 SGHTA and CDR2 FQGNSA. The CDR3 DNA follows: TGTGCCAGCAGCTCCTCCGGGACCAAGAATGAAAAACTGTTTTTT. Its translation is CASSSSGTKNEKLFF. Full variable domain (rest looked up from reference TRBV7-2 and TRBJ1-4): GAGVSQSPSNKVTEKGKDVELRCDPISGHTALYWYRQSLGQGLEFLIYFQGNSAPDKSGLPSDRFSAERTGGSVSTLTIQRTQQEDSAVYLCASSSSGTKNEKLFFGSGTQLSVL.

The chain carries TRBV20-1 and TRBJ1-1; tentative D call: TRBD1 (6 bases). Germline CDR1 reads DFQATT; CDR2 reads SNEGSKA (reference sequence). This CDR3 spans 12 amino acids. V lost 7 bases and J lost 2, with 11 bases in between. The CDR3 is CSVTQGNTEAFF. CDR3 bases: TGCAGTGTCACACAGGGAAACACTGAAGCTTTCTTT.

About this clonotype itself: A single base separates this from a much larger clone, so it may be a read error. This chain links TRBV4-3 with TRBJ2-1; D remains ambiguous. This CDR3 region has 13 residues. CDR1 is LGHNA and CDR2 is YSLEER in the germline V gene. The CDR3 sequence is CASTQGYENEQFF. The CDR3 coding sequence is TGCGCCAGCACCCAAGGATACGAAAATGAGCAGTTCTTC.